This TCR beta chain derives from a study of shared clonotypes between healthy human individuals. Study context: The plates for each donor numbered three CD4 naive, three CD4 memory, two CD8 naive and one CD8 memory.

In the original processing: ImmunoSEQ output held junction-only sequences without quality scores, so filtering differed. The assay was immunoSEQ multiplex PCR, and TCRdb's table has in-frame clones only and misses some. D and trimming were read from the DNA, whereas the V and J calls and clone size are those reported in that table. Of over a million clones listed, 75% to 85% were seen once; the top ten hold approximately 0.52%. General observations from the study: Clonotypes not shared had lower generation probabilities than those common to all four donors. Sequencing depth was expected to influence donor clonotype sharing.

V shed 5 bases and J 4 bases; nucleotides not matched to a gene: 9. Germline V lookup: CDR1 SGHNT, CDR2 YYREEE (reference sequence). The CDR3 length is 15 residues. A note on this clone: Its cognate antigen is unknown.

The rearrangement joins TRBV5-4 to TRBJ2-7; 10 bases agree with TRBD2. The sequence was obtained from a man aged 18 to 29 in good health. Some clones in this sample may be carry-over from other donors' samples. Sequenced: memory CD4+ T cells from PBMCs. Subset: CD45RA-negative fraction. The chain's CDR3 is CASRLGTSAPYEQYF. The CDR3 nucleotides are TGTGCCAGCAGACTCGGGACTAGCGCACCGTACGAGCAGTACTTC.